A single sample is the source of the 25 T cell receptor beta chains below, sequenced in a study of shared clonotypes between healthy human individuals. Using immunoSEQ multiplex PCR, the repertoire was profiled, and TCRdb retains in-frame clones only, with some absent. The table lists almost 750,000 clones, 55% to 75% of them singletons. Sequencing input: memory CD4+ T cells sorted from blood. This sample's subset: CD45RA-negative fraction. All receptors come from a young woman in good health.

V and J are TRBV5-1 and TRBJ1-2; TRBD1 aligns across 9 bases. Germline V gene sequence: CDR1 SGHRS, CDR2 YFSETQ. The CDR3 length is 15 residues. J gave up 5 bases and V 3 bases, and 8 bases lay outside the gene matches. The DNA for the CDR3 is TGCGCCAGCAGCTCTCGCTTGGGGACAGGGTATGGCTACACCTTC. It specifies CASSSRLGTGYGYTF.

Note on this clone: The sample holds other DNA sequences that translate to the same CDR3. V gene TRBV5-1 combines with J gene TRBJ1-6, with a possible D match to TRBD1 (6 bases). From germline, CDR1 is SGHRS and CDR2 YFSETQ. V lost 0 bases, J lost 7 bases, and 8 bases lay in between. The CDR3 covers 14 residues. CDR3 sequence: CASSLGQENSPLHF. The CDR3 DNA is TGCGCCAGCAGCTTGGGACAGGAGAATTCACCCCTCCACTTT.

This rearrangement joins TRBV27 to TRBJ1-4; D is undetermined. Trimming took off 6 bases at V and 1 base at J, with 12 bases between the two ends. Germline-derived CDR1 and CDR2 are MNHEY and SMNVEV (reference sequence). The CDR3 is 15 amino acids. Here the CDR3 reads CASSRRGRTNEKLFF. The CDR3 nucleotides read TGTGCCAGCAGCCGCCGTGGCAGAACTAATGAAAAACTGTTTTTT. The full variable domain, with the rest looked up from reference TRBV27 and TRBJ1-4, is EAQVTQNPRYLITVTGKKLTVTCSQNMNHEYMSWYRQDPGLGLRQIYYSMNVEVTDKGDVPEGYKVSRKEKRNFPLILESPSPNQTSLYFCASSRRGRTNEKLFFGSGTQLSVL.

The chain carries TRBV4-2 and TRBJ2-7; 10 bases map to TRBD2. The CDR3 covers 16 residues. V trimming: 3 bases; J trimming: 1 base; junction bases outside the gene matches: 6. In germline, CDR1 is LGHNA, CDR2 YNFKEQ. The CDR3 region is CASSQDRTSGSYEQYF. The CDR3 DNA sequence: TGTGCCAGCAGCCAGGACAGGACTAGCGGTTCCTACGAGCAGTACTTC.

The chain recombines TRBV5-6 with TRBJ2-5; 8 bases fit TRBD2. CDR1 and CDR2 from the germline V gene are SGHDT and YYEEEE. V lost 4 bases and J lost 5; bases outside the gene matches: 7. The CDR3 consists of 14 residues. The CDR3 bases are TGTGCCAGCAGCCTGGGACTAGTGGTGGAGACCCAGTACTTC. Translated: CASSLGLVVETQYF. Based on the CDR3 plus reference TRBV5-6 and TRBJ2-5, the full variable domain is DAGVTQSPTHLIKTRGQQVTLRCSPKSGHDTVSWYQQALGQGPQFIFQYYEEEERQRGNFPDRFSGHQFPNYSSELNVNALLLGDSALYLCASSLGLVVETQYFGPGTRLLVL.

This clone was seen repeatedly, ten times or more. CDR3 DNA sequence: TGTGCCAGCAGTTTTGGGGTGGACACTGAAGCTTTCTTT. Its translation is CASSFGVDTEAFF. The chain is built from TRBV11-1 and TRBJ1-1; D is undetermined. V was pared by 6 bases and J by 3 bases, with 11 bases between. The germline gives CDR1 SGHAT, CDR2 FQDESV (reference sequence). This CDR3 region has 13 residues. The whole variable domain, remainder taken from reference TRBV11-1 and TRBJ1-1, is EAEVAQSPRYKITEKSQAVAFWCDPISGHATLYWYRQILGQGPELLVQFQDESVVDDSQLPKDRFSAERLKGVDSTLKIQPAELGDSAMYLCASSFGVDTEAFFGQGTRLTVV.

The chain couples TRBV29-1 to TRBJ1-2; perhaps TRBD1 as D (5 bases). The V end lost 5 bases, the J end lost 4 bases, and 11 bases lay between the germline ends. There are 12 residues in the CDR3. Germline assignment: CDR1 SQVTM and CDR2 ANQGSEA. CDR3 DNA: TGCAGCGTTCGGGGGGTGGGCTATGGCTACACCTTC. It encodes CSVRGVGYGYTF. Combining the CDR3 with reference TRBV29-1 and TRBJ1-2 gives the whole variable domain SAVISQKPSRDICQRGTSLTIQCQVDSQVTMMFWYRQQPGQSLTLIATANQGSEATYESGFVIDKFPISRPNLTFSTLTVSNMSPEDSSIYLCSVRGVGYGYTFGSGTRLTVV.

This clone occurred a few times. This sequence joins TRBV6-5 and TRBJ2-1; D unclear. Trimming pared 1 base from V and 12 bases from J, leaving 16 bases between. Per germline, CDR1 MNHEY and CDR2 SVGAGI. The CDR3 has 14 amino acids. In DNA, the CDR3 is TGTGCCAGCAGTTACTTACCGGGCTTCTATGTGCAGTTCTTC. Translation gives CASSYLPGFYVQFF.

This clone came up a few times. The gene calls are TRBV21-1 and TRBJ1-5; the DNA was not compared with TRBD1, the D call given in the table. TRBV21-1 is deemed a pseudogene. This CDR3 has 16 residues. CDR3 DNA: TGTGCCAGCAGCATTAACCGGGACAGGGTCTTCCAGCCCCAGCATTTT. Its protein product is CASSINRDRVFQPQHF.

The chain uses TRBV23-1 and TRBJ1-4, with TRBD1 matching over 7 bases. TRBV23-1 has ORF status, its function being uncertain. The V and J ends lost 0 bases and 3 bases, in that order; junction bases with no gene match: 4. This CDR3 spans 16 amino acids. The CDR3: CASSQSKTGPNEKLFF. The CDR3 nucleotides are TGCGCCAGCAGTCAATCTAAGACAGGGCCTAATGAAAAACTGTTTTTT.

This rearrangement joins TRBV28 to TRBJ2-5; 7 bases are a match to TRBD2. CDR1 and CDR2 (germline): MDHEN, SYDVKM. The J segment lost 4 bases and the V segment lost 6 bases, leaving 8 bases of the junction unmatched. This CDR3 is 14 amino acids long. The DNA for the CDR3 is TGTGCCAGCAGAAAACGGGGGGAAAGAGAGACCCAGTACTTC. Its protein is CASRKRGERETQYF.

The chain links TRBV19 to TRBJ1-2; D not certain. Looked up from germline, CDR1 is LNHDA and CDR2 is SQIVND (reference sequence). The CDR3 has 12 residues. V was cut by 6 bases and J by 8 bases, with 13 bases left in between. This CDR3 is CASSPPGSGYTF. CDR3 bases: TGTGCCAGTAGCCCCCCGGGGTCCGGCTACACCTTC.

This chain links TRBV7-2 with TRBJ1-1; no clear D. Germline assignment: CDR1 SGHTA and CDR2 FQGNSA. CDR3 size: 13 residues. Trimming removed 6 bases from V and 1 base from J, with 9 bases in between. The CDR3 DNA sequence: TGTGCCAGCAGTTTCGCAGGGAACACTGAAGCTTTCTTT. This encodes CASSFAGNTEAFF. Combining the CDR3 with reference TRBV7-2 and TRBJ1-1 gives the whole variable domain GAGVSQSPSNKVTEKGKDVELRCDPISGHTALYWYRQSLGQGLEFLIYFQGNSAPDKSGLPSDRFSAERTGGSVSTLTIQRTQQEDSAVYLCASSFAGNTEAFFGQGTRLTVV.

This clone was seen only once. V and J are TRBV10-2 and TRBJ2-7; D ambiguous. The germline V gene encodes CDR1 WSHSY and CDR2 SAAADI. CDR3 length equals 13 residues. V was cut by 2 bases and J by 4 bases, with 9 bases left in between. The CDR3 DNA sequence: TGCGCCAGCAGTGAGGGTAGTAAATACGAGCAGTACTTC. Its translation: CASSEGSKYEQYF.

The chain combines TRBV29-1 with TRBJ1-5; no reliable D call. Germline CDR1 is SQVTM and CDR2 is ANQGSEA. Trimming pared 7 bases from V and 3 bases from J, leaving 10 bases between. The CDR3 spans 12 residues. CDR3 amino acids: CSAGWANQPQHF. The CDR3 DNA reads TGCAGCGCCGGTTGGGCCAATCAGCCCCAGCATTTT.

This clone was counted only a few times. This same CDR3 is encoded by further DNA sequences in the sample. V and J are TRBV7-2 and TRBJ1-1; D possibly corresponds to TRBD1 (5 bases). Germline V gives CDR1 SGHTA, CDR2 FQGNSA. There are 15 residues in the CDR3. Trimming shortened V by 1 base and J by 0 bases, and 9 bases separated the two germline ends. The CDR3 coding sequence is TGTGCCAGCAGCTTAGGTCCAGGGTTGAACACTGAAGCTTTCTTT. It translates to CASSLGPGLNTEAFF.

The gene calls are TRBV28 and TRBJ2-7, with 9 bases identical to TRBD2. Germline V CDR1 and CDR2: MDHEN, SYDVKM. The CDR3 has 15 residues. The ends lost 5 bases at V and 0 bases at J; junction bases unmatched: 5. CDR3 DNA: TGTGCCAGCAGTCGCCATAGCGGGAGCTCCTACGAGCAGTACTTC. Residues: CASSRHSGSSYEQYF.

This chain uses TRBV7-2 with TRBJ2-7; a possible D gene is TRBD2 (6 bases). Trimming left V 5 bases short and J 1 base short, with 12 bases between. The CDR3 spans 14 residues. CDR1 is SGHTA, CDR2 FQGNSA, per germline. CDR3 bases: TGTGCCAGCAGCCCGGGACTGGTTTCCTACGAGCAGTACTTC. Encoded protein: CASSPGLVSYEQYF.

The V gene is TRBV5-5, the J gene TRBJ2-7; 11 nucleotides line up with TRBD2. Looked up from germline, CDR1 is SGHKS and CDR2 is YYEKEE (reference sequence). This CDR3 is 16 amino acids long. Trimming at V came to 0 bases and at J to 7 bases, leaving 9 bases not matched to a gene. CDR3: CASSLAGTSGPREQYF. The CDR3 bases are TGTGCCAGCAGCTTGGCCGGGACTAGCGGCCCTAGGGAGCAGTACTTC.

This clone was recorded a few times. The rearrangement joins TRBV27 to TRBJ1-6; D unclear. V was trimmed by 1 base and J by 7 bases, leaving 8 bases between them. Germline V gene lookup returns CDR1 MNHEY and CDR2 SMNVEV (reference sequence). This CDR3 spans 14 amino acids. The CDR3 bases are TGTGCCAGCAGTTTATGGATTGCCAATTCACCCCTCCACTTT. Translating gives CASSLWIANSPLHF.

The rearrangement joins TRBV28 to TRBJ2-7, with D unresolved. The CDR3 loop spans 13 amino acids. Trimming removed 7 bases at V and 3 bases at J, with 13 bases between. Germline V lookup: CDR1 MDHEN, CDR2 SYDVKM. The chain's CDR3 is CASTLGLNYEQYF. For the CDR3, the DNA is TGTGCCAGCACTCTTGGGTTGAACTACGAGCAGTACTTC.

The chain recombines TRBV5-1 with TRBJ2-2; D is uncertain. The V and J ends lost 4 bases and 4 bases respectively, with 11 bases between them. The CDR3 loop spans 14 amino acids. In germline, CDR1 is SGHRS, CDR2 YFSETQ. The CDR3 DNA follows: TGCGCCAGCAGCAGCGCTATGGCCACCGGGGAGCTGTTTTTT. As protein: CASSSAMATGELFF.

This clone was counted a single time. The chain carries TRBV28 and TRBJ1-1; TRBD1 might be the D (6 bases). The CDR3 contains 15 residues. Germline V gene lookup returns CDR1 MDHEN and CDR2 SYDVKM. V dropped 7 bases and J dropped 0 bases, with 15 bases sitting between them. This CDR3 reads CASIPGQRMNTEAFF. CDR3 sequence (DNA): TGTGCCAGCATCCCCGGACAGCGCATGAACACTGAAGCTTTCTTT. Full variable domain (missing parts from reference TRBV28 and TRBJ1-1): DVKVTQSSRYLVKRTGEKVFLECVQDMDHENMFWYRQDPGLGLRLIYFSYDVKMKEKGDIPEGYSVSREKKERFSLILESASTNQTSMYLCASIPGQRMNTEAFFGQGTRLTVV.

This clone showed up just a few times. V is TRBV28 and J is TRBJ1-1; unclear D gene. The germline V and J ends were trimmed by 3 bases and 4 bases, with 9 bases remaining between them. Germline V gives CDR1 MDHEN, CDR2 SYDVKM. CDR3 size: 13 residues. The CDR3 DNA sequence: TGTGCCAGCAGTTTTCAACGGAGCACTGAAGCTTTCTTT. Amino acid sequence: CASSFQRSTEAFF.

The V and J genes are TRBV10-3 and TRBJ1-2; 9 bases align to TRBD1. The CDR3 covers 14 residues. J was trimmed by 5 bases and V by 6 bases; bases with no gene match: 7. Germline V CDR1 and CDR2: ENHRY, SYGVKD. The CDR3 bases are TGTGCCATCAGCCCGGGACAGGGTCTTTATGGCTACACCTTC. Translation: CAISPGQGLYGYTF.